These 16 T cell receptor beta chains came from one sample sequenced in a study of blood T cell repertoires in COVID-19. Profiling relied on immunoSEQ multiplex PCR, and the TCRdb table lists in-frame clones only, not all of them. The table records roughly 200,000 clones, about four fifths of them present only once. The sequencing input was PBMCs or T cells enriched from blood (not recorded which). The receptors originated from a woman aged 50 to 60 who had been exposed to COVID-19.

The chain recombines TRBV3-1 (or the pseudogene TRBV3-2) with TRBJ1-6; a possible D gene is TRBD1 (6 bases). Germline assignment: CDR1 LGHDT and CDR2 YNNKEL (reference sequence). Deletions cut 11 bases from V and 7 bases from J, with 15 bases between. This CDR3 is built from 13 residues. CDR3 sequence reads: CASNSQGNSPLHF. The CDR3 DNA is TGTGCCTCCAACTCGCAGGGGAATTCACCCCTCCACTTT.

The chain recombines TRBV5-1 with TRBJ2-2, with a weak D call TRBD1 (5 bases). V was pared by 4 bases and J by 2 bases, with 12 bases between. The CDR3 contains 15 residues. The V gene's germline CDR1 is SGHRS and CDR2 YFSETQ. CDR3 in DNA: TGCGCCAGCAGCCGCGACAGCCTAAACACCGGGGAGCTGTTTTTT. Protein: CASSRDSLNTGELFF.

In DNA form, the CDR3 reads TGTGCCAGCAGCGTAGGGGGCTGGGGCGGTTCAGATACGCAGTATTTT. It yields the protein CASSVGGWGGSDTQYF. The chain combines TRBV9 with TRBJ2-3, with D perhaps matching TRBD1 (5 bases). Trimming removed 0 bases at V and 4 bases at J, with 15 bases between. In germline, CDR1 is SGDLS, CDR2 YYNGEE. The CDR3 has 16 residues.

This chain links TRBV7-9 with TRBJ2-5; D perhaps matches TRBD2 (5 bases). There are 14 residues in the CDR3. Looked up from germline, CDR1 is SEHNR and CDR2 is FQNEAQ (reference sequence). Trimming left V 5 bases short and J 3 bases short, with 13 bases between. The CDR3 DNA follows: TGTGCCAGCAGCCTAGGACTCCTGAAAGAGACCCAGTACTTC. Translating it yields CASSLGLLKETQYF.

V is TRBV6-1 and J is TRBJ1-6; D is unresolved. Looked up from germline, CDR1 is MNHNS and CDR2 is SASEGT. The CDR3 covers 13 residues. Trimming pared 2 bases from V and 9 bases from J, leaving 8 bases between. Here the CDR3 DNA reads TGTGCCAGCAGTGAATCCCCGGGTTCACCCCTCCACTTT. It encodes CASSESPGSPLHF.

This sequence joins TRBV29-1 and TRBJ2-5; D might be TRBD2 (6 bases). Trimming removed 7 bases at V and 1 base at J, with 13 bases between. This CDR3 comprises 13 residues. Germline V CDR1 and CDR2: SQVTM, ANQGSEA. CDR3 in DNA: TGCAGCGGTGGGGCCGGGAGCCAAGAGACCCAGTACTTC. Translation gives CSGGAGSQETQYF.

This clone was observed once. The chain is built from TRBV7-8 and TRBJ2-1, with 9 bases aligning to TRBD2. CDR3 length: 17 residues. Germline values: CDR1 SGHVS, CDR2 FQNEAQ. Germline trimming cut 3 bases from V and 4 bases from J; bases unmatched to any gene: 10. CDR3 in amino acids: CASSFFSGGTSYNEQFF. The CDR3 DNA is TGTGCCAGCAGCTTTTTTAGCGGGGGTACGAGTTACAATGAGCAGTTCTTC.

Comments on this clone: The junction departs from germline at one end; a sequencing error may be responsible. The CDR3 protein is CASNVGVAGGPNTGELFF. Here the CDR3 DNA reads TGTGCCAGCAACGTAGGTGTGGCGGGGGGGCCGAACACCGGGGAGCTGTTTTTT. The chain carries TRBV9 and TRBJ2-2; TRBD2 aligns across 9 bases. Germline values: CDR1 SGDLS, CDR2 YYNGEE. CDR3 size: 18 residues.

There are a few counts of this clone. V gene TRBV7-9 combines with J gene TRBJ2-3; a weak D match, TRBD1 (7 bases). CDR3 size: 15 residues. In germline, CDR1 is SEHNR, CDR2 FQNEAQ (reference sequence). The V and J ends lost 3 bases and 4 bases respectively, with 14 bases between them. As DNA, the CDR3 is TGTGCCAGCAGCTTGGAGGGGGCAGGGGCAGATACGCAGTATTTT. Protein: CASSLEGAGADTQYF.

This clone was seen once. V is TRBV11-2 and J is TRBJ1-1; 11 bases map to TRBD1. V was pared by 9 bases and J by 4 bases, with 4 bases of the junction left unmatched. The CDR3 has 13 amino acids. CDR1 is SGHAT, CDR2 FQNNGV, per germline. CDR3 in amino acids: CASRTGGVTEAFF. In DNA form, the CDR3 reads TGTGCCAGTAGGACAGGGGGCGTCACTGAAGCTTTCTTT.

The chain is built from TRBV7-2 and TRBJ2-7; D is ambiguous. The CDR3 contains 13 residues. Germline assignment: CDR1 SGHTA and CDR2 FQGNSA. Between the trimmed V and J ends, which lost 1 base and 4 bases, there was a span of 8 bases. CDR3 sequence reads: CASSLGRSYEQYF. The DNA for the CDR3 is TGTGCCAGCAGCTTAGGGCGGTCTTACGAGCAGTACTTC.

The chain couples TRBV12-3 or TRBV12-4 to TRBJ1-1; D perhaps matches TRBD1 (5 bases). The CDR3 consists of 12 residues. The V gene lost 9 bases and the J gene lost 1 base, with 9 bases spanning the gap. The CDR3 is CASYTGNTEAFF. The CDR3, as DNA: TGTGCCAGTTATACAGGGAACACTGAAGCTTTCTTT.

This chain joins TRBV5-1 and TRBJ2-7; 7 nucleotides agree with TRBD1. Germline V lookup: CDR1 SGHRS, CDR2 YFSETQ. CDR3 length: 17 residues. V shed 4 bases, J shed 2 bases, and the junction held 15 bases outside the gene matches. Here the CDR3 reads CASSPSLTSQGAYEQYF. Here the CDR3 DNA reads TGCGCCAGCAGCCCTTCCCTCACTTCGCAGGGGGCCTACGAGCAGTACTTC.

The genes are TRBV5-8 and TRBJ2-1; weak D call: TRBD2 (5 bases). Germline CDR1 and CDR2: SGHTS and YDEGEE. Trimming shortened V by 2 bases and J by 2 bases, and 11 bases separated the two germline ends. CDR3 length: 15 residues. In DNA form, the CDR3 reads TGTGCCAGCAGCTTAGCCGGGAATCCCTACAATGAGCAGTTCTTC. Protein: CASSLAGNPYNEQFF.

This sequence joins TRBV28 and TRBJ1-2; 8 bases fit TRBD1. Losses at the gene ends were 11 bases for V and 5 bases for J; bases not matched to a gene: 13. The germline gives CDR1 MDHEN, CDR2 SYDVKM. This CDR3 region has 14 residues. The CDR3 spells CAAQVAGGSYGYTF. As DNA, the CDR3 is TGTGCCGCCCAGGTGGCAGGGGGCTCTTATGGCTACACCTTC.

In this sample, this clone turned up once. The chain recombines TRBV5-6 with TRBJ2-2, with unresolved D. Germline V CDR1 and CDR2: SGHDT, YYEEEE. The CDR3 covers 13 residues. Trimming left V 3 bases short and J 0 bases short, with 3 bases between. CDR3 DNA: TGTGCCAGCAGCTCCACGAACACCGGGGAGCTGTTTTTT. It encodes CASSSTNTGELFF.